This T cell receptor beta chain came from a study of PD-1 blockade in classical Hodgkin lymphoma. General observations from the study: Diversity similar to that of newly diagnosed patients was seen at baseline in complete responders. Baseline TCR diversity was reportedly lower in newly diagnosed patients than in healthy donors. It was reported as lower still in relapsed/refractory patients.

TCRdb keeps only in-frame clones here, not all; method: immunoSEQ multiplex PCR. This sample has about 22,000 clones, with around 80% found just once. V lost 6 bases to trimming and J lost 1 base, with 19 bases between them. CDR1 and CDR2 from the germline V gene are LNHDA and SQIVND (reference sequence). The CDR3 has 16 amino acids. As to this clone: Its antigen is currently unknown.

Each and every patient relapsed after autologous stem cell transplantation, and patients got differing brentuximab vedotin exposure. The TCR sequence derives from a human donor with classical Hodgkin lymphoma. This chain uses TRBV19 with TRBJ2-7; D perhaps matches TRBD1 (5 bases). Sequencing was performed on peripheral blood mononuclear cells (PBMCs), taken before the second cycle of nivolumab. CDR3 loop: CASSPEPGAGSYEQYF. The CDR3 DNA is TGTGCCAGTAGCCCCGAACCTGGGGCAGGGTCCTACGAGCAGTACTTC.